The 8 T cell receptor beta chains below all came from one sample that was sequenced in a study of regulatory T cells in long-lasting Graves disease. This sample's time point: newly diagnosed GD, antithyroid drugs for less than 3 months. TCR sequences were obtained from RNA taken from PBMCs. Investigators prepared the TCR beta libraries by applying iRepertoire HTBI primers and Arm-PCR of CDR3 regions. A single record per CDR3 protein comes from TCRdb applying MiXCR to the multiplex PCR reads. The sample shows about 540,000 distinct CDR3 sequences, approximately 13% of them seen only once. The same data also contributed to another study, on T cells in Graves' hyperthyroidism and ophthalmopathy.

Sample: peripheral blood mononuclear cells (PBMCs), taken at new diagnosis, from a patient treated with antithyroid drugs. The receptors were gathered from a man aged 25-40 years with Graves disease.

This clonotype came up many times. The V and J genes are TRBV30 and TRBJ1-5; D is undetermined. V was cut by 0 bases and J by 7 bases, with 7 bases left in between. The germline V gene has CDR1 GTSNPN and CDR2 SVGIG (reference sequence). The CDR3 contains 12 residues. CDR3 in amino acids: CAWSVLRQPQHF. The CDR3 bases are TGTGCCTGGAGTGTACTAAGACAGCCCCAGCATTTT.

The chain employs TRBV6-2 or TRBV6-3 and TRBJ2-4; tentatively, D is TRBD1 (5 bases). The V and J ends lost 0 bases and 3 bases respectively, with 18 bases between them. Germline assignment: CDR1 MNHEY and CDR2 SVGEGT. The length of the CDR3 is 18 residues. CDR3 loop: CASSYSTKAGLGKNIQYF. The CDR3 nucleotides are TGTGCCAGCAGTTACTCGACCAAAGCAGGGCTGGGCAAAAACATTCAGTACTTC.

This chain links TRBV7-2 with TRBJ2-3; D is ambiguous. The V end was cut by 3 bases, the J end by 5 bases, with 12 bases between. The CDR3 is 14 amino acids. Germline V gene lookup returns CDR1 SGHTA and CDR2 FQGNSA. Written as DNA, the CDR3 is TGTGCCAGCAGCTTCTCGATTTCATTAGATACGCAGTATTTT. This translates into CASSFSISLDTQYF.

This clonotype was seen repeatedly, ten times or more. The V gene is TRBV5-1, the J gene TRBJ2-7; the match to TRBD1 covers 10 bases. The CDR3 sequence is 15 residues long. The germline gives CDR1 SGHRS, CDR2 YFSETQ. V lost 1 base to trimming and J lost 7 bases; unmatched junction nucleotides: 8. The CDR3, as DNA: TGCGCCAGCAGCTTGACCGGGACAGGGGCTGGGGAGCAGTACTTC. This translates into CASSLTGTGAGEQYF.

This clonotype was recorded at least ten times. CDR3 nucleotides: TGTGCCAGTGGGCCGGCGGCTACCGGCACTGAAGCTTTCTTT. It translates to CASGPAATGTEAFF. The V call is TRBV10-3, the J call TRBJ1-1; D gene unclear. The CDR3 is 14 amino acids. V was clipped by 10 bases and J by 4 bases, with 19 bases between them. Looked up from germline, CDR1 is ENHRY and CDR2 is SYGVKD.

This chain joins TRBV5-1 and TRBJ2-3; D perhaps matches TRBD2 (7 bases). Trimming took 1 base from V and 1 from J, leaving 13 bases between them. The CDR3 totals 16 residues. Germline V gene sequence: CDR1 SGHRS, CDR2 YFSETQ. This chain's CDR3 is CASSLLTGRGTDTQYF. The CDR3, as DNA: TGCGCCAGCAGCTTGCTCACAGGGAGGGGCACAGATACGCAGTATTTT.

This sequence joins TRBV5-5 and TRBJ2-7, with unresolved D. Germline CDR1 and CDR2: SGHKS and YYEKEE (reference sequence). V was cut by 1 base and J by 6 bases, with 5 bases left in between. This CDR3 region has 11 residues. This CDR3 is CASSLTSEQYF. CDR3 sequence (DNA): TGTGCCAGCAGCTTGACTTCCGAGCAGTACTTC.

As for this clonotype: A clone one base away is much larger, so this may be a read error. The chain combines TRBV5-5 with TRBJ2-7; TRBD1 is a possible D gene (6 bases). Germline CDR1 reads SGHKS; CDR2 reads YYEKEE (reference sequence). This CDR3 is built from 15 residues. Trimming took off 0 bases at V and 7 bases at J, with 17 bases between the two ends. The CDR3 sequence: CASSLVSGERNEQYF. The CDR3 DNA is TGTGCCAGCAGCTTGGTTTCAGGGGAGCGCAATGAGCAGTACTTC.